The clone carrying this TCR beta chain was seen at least ten times. Its antigen is unknown. Sequencing involved patients with CD8+CD57+ cell expansion previously shown by flow cytometry. The patients all had a severe acquired aplastic anemia diagnosis. CDR3 length: 14 amino acids. Trimming removed 6 bases at V and 8 bases at J, with 16 bases between. Germline V gene sequence: CDR1 SNHLY, CDR2 FYNNEI. TCR beta VDJ and CDR3 were profiled, and genomic DNA was the template. TCRdb fed the reads into MiXCR, producing one record per CDR3 protein. The sample carries about 160,000 distinct CDR3 sequences, around half recorded once. The data derive from a study of CD8+CD57+ T cells in acquired aplastic anemia. Study overall: Sorted CD4+ and CD8+ cells gave an average of approximately 3 ug of DNA. General study points: Patients and controls were found to share some 30 CD8+ CDR3 sequences.

Source material: sorted CD4+, CD8+, or CD8+CD57+ T cells (not recorded which) from PBMCs. This chain links TRBV2 with TRBJ1-4; perhaps TRBD1 as D (5 bases). This sequence originates from a human donor with aplastic anemia. This CDR3 reads CASRGTVASEKLFF. In DNA form, the CDR3 reads TGTGCCAGCAGGGGGACCGTCGCCAGCGAAAAACTGTTTTTT.